These 12 T cell receptor beta chains share one sample of origin, sequenced in a study of cytotoxic CD8 clonotypes in ibrutinib-treated CLL. Sequenced by immunoSEQ multiplex PCR; TCRdb stores in-frame clones only, minus some. The sample has about 160,000 clones; 81% are singletons. Sample: PBMCs, taken after 12 months of ibrutinib treatment. The receptor set was obtained from a human donor with chronic lymphocytic leukemia.

The rearrangement uses TRBV5-6 and TRBJ2-6; D is unresolved. The germline V and J ends were trimmed by 1 base and 2 bases, with 7 bases remaining between them. The CDR3 runs 15 residues. Per germline, CDR1 SGHDT and CDR2 YYEEEE. CDR3 DNA sequence: TGTGCCAGCAGCTTGCGTGTGGCTGGGGCCAACGTCCTGACTTTC. Amino acids: CASSLRVAGANVLTF.

A note on this clone: This CDR3 is also generated by other DNA sequences in the sample. In nucleotides, the CDR3 is TGTGCCAGCAGTGAAGAGGGAGGCAATCAGCCCCAGCATTTT. The encoded protein is CASSEEGGNQPQHF. The chain joins TRBV2 to TRBJ1-5; unclear D gene. The germline V gene encodes CDR1 SNHLY and CDR2 FYNNEI. Trimming removed 1 base at V and 2 bases at J, with 6 bases between. CDR3 length: 14 residues.

The chain combines TRBV7-8 with TRBJ2-7; D unclear. Germline V gives CDR1 SGHVS, CDR2 FQNEAQ. Trimming removed 8 bases at V and 6 bases at J, with 17 bases between. This CDR3 is 13 amino acids long. CDR3 in DNA: TGTGCCAGCCGACGTACCGAGAACGCCGAGCAGTACTTC. Protein sequence: CASRRTENAEQYF.

CDR3 nucleotide sequence: TGTGCCAGCAGCTCGGGGACTAGCGGGATGGGAGATACGCAGTATTTT. This translates into CASSSGTSGMGDTQYF. V usage is TRBV9 and J usage is TRBJ2-3, with 13 bases matching TRBD2. Unmatched junction bases numbered 7, after V lost 4 bases and J lost 5 bases. The germline CDR1 and CDR2 sequences are SGDLS and YYNGEE. This CDR3 comprises 16 residues. Full variable domain (remainder filled in from reference TRBV9 and TRBJ2-3): DSGVTQTPKHLITATGQRVTLRCSPRSGDLSVYWYQQSLDQGLQFLIQYYNGEERAKGNILERFSAQQFPDLHSELNLSSLELGDSALYFCASSSGTSGMGDTQYFGPGTRLTVL.

This clone was found once. V usage is TRBV5-1 and J usage is TRBJ1-3; no firm D call. CDR3 length: 14 amino acids. V was shortened by 0 bases and J by 0 bases, with 4 bases between the two germline ends. Germline values: CDR1 SGHRS, CDR2 YFSETQ. The CDR3 protein is CASSLDSSGNTIYF. Here the CDR3 DNA reads TGCGCCAGCAGCTTGGATTCCTCTGGAAACACCATATATTTT. Complete variable domain (other parts from reference TRBV5-1 and TRBJ1-3): KAGVTQTPRYLIKTRGQQVTLSCSPISGHRSVSWYQQTPGQGLQFLFEYFSETQRNKGNFPGRFSGRQFSNSRSEMNVSTLELGDSALYLCASSLDSSGNTIYFGEGSWLTVV.

The rearrangement uses TRBV18 and TRBJ2-5, with 7 bases identical to TRBD2. Germline-derived CDR1 and CDR2 are KGHSH and LQKENI. The CDR3 sequence is 17 residues long. The V segment lost 3 bases and the J segment 3 bases; nucleotides outside the gene matches: 13. Written as DNA, the CDR3 is TGTGCCAGCTCACCGACCCCCCTTTTGGGGAGGGAAGAGACCCAGTACTTC. It is translated as CASSPTPLLGREETQYF.

The V and J genes are TRBV4-1 and TRBJ2-5; TRBD2 matches 7 bases. Germline CDR1 is MGHRA and CDR2 is YSYEKL. The CDR3 sequence is 17 residues long. Trimming removed 4 bases from V and 5 bases from J; junction bases left unmatched: 16. CDR3 sequence (DNA): TGCGCCAGCAGCCTCCGGGCTAGCGGCCTGGGGACGGAGACCCAGTACTTC. Encoded protein: CASSLRASGLGTETQYF.

Only a few counts were recorded for this clone. V is TRBV6-6 and J is TRBJ1-5; no reliable D call. The germline V gene has CDR1 MNHNY and CDR2 SVGAGI (reference sequence). The CDR3 is made up of 13 amino acids. Trimming shortened V by 5 bases and J by 7 bases, and 12 bases separated the two germline ends. As DNA, the CDR3 is TGTGCCAGCAGTCCGCGGGCGTACCAGCCCCAGCATTTT. Its translation is CASSPRAYQPQHF.

The V call is TRBV7-2, the J call TRBJ1-2; 7 nucleotides line up with TRBD1. V was clipped by 5 bases and J by 8 bases; unmatched bases: 17. CDR1 is SGHTA and CDR2 is FQGNSA in the germline V gene. The CDR3 is 16 residues long. CDR3 in amino acids: CASSEREGQPLKGYTF. The CDR3 DNA follows: TGTGCCAGCAGCGAAAGAGAGGGACAGCCCTTGAAGGGCTACACCTTC.

This clone was picked up a small number of times. Other DNA sequences within the sample encode an identical CDR3. The chain joins TRBV27 to TRBJ2-5; 7 bases are shared with TRBD2. Germline assignment: CDR1 MNHEY and CDR2 SMNVEV (reference sequence). V lost 6 bases and J lost 7; bases outside the gene matches: 11. This CDR3 comprises 14 residues. CDR3 DNA: TGTGCCAGCAGGTACCAGCGGGGAACGGGGACCCAGTACTTC. Translated, it gives CASRYQRGTGTQYF.

The V gene is TRBV2, the J gene TRBJ1-5; D gene ambiguous. CDR3 length: 15 amino acids. Looked up from germline, CDR1 is SNHLY and CDR2 is FYNNEI. V was cut by 4 bases and J by 2 bases, with 12 bases left in between. The CDR3: CASSGFRSGNQPQHF. The CDR3 bases are TGTGCCAGCAGTGGGTTCCGCAGCGGCAATCAGCCCCAGCATTTT.

The rearrangement uses TRBV7-9 and TRBJ2-1, with 10 bases identical to TRBD2. V was clipped by 4 bases and J by 4 bases; unmatched bases: 1. Germline-derived CDR1 and CDR2 are SEHNR and FQNEAQ (reference sequence). This CDR3 has 14 amino acids. CDR3 sequence: CASSSTSGYNEQFF. In nucleotides, the CDR3 is TGTGCCAGCAGCTCGACTAGCGGGTACAATGAGCAGTTCTTC.